This is a list of T cell receptor beta chains from one sample in a study of blood T cell repertoires in COVID-19. Repertoires were generated with immunoSEQ multiplex PCR, while TCRdb's copy carries only in-frame clones and drops some. The sample lists about 67,000 clones, roughly 89% occurring once. The sample comprised peripheral blood. All receptors come from an elderly woman with acute or convalescent COVID-19. Both conserved end residues are part of each CDR3. The D gene is left open where the match is weak. Clone size is not always given. Where it is, it says once, few, many or a class for expanded clones.

v_call	j_call	d_call	clone_size	cdr3_nt	cdr3_aa
TRBV2	TRBJ2-3	TRBD1	-	TGTGCCAGCACTCGGACAGGGGCAACGCAGTATTTT	CASTRTGATQYF
TRBV5-1	TRBJ2-5	-	-	TGCGCCAGCAAACTAGGGCGGGCGTTGCAAGAGACCCAGTACTTC	CASKLGRALQETQYF
TRBV25-1	TRBJ1-6	TRBD1	-	TGTGCCAGCAGTGAATATGCGGGGACAGTAAATTCACCCCTCCACTTT	CASSEYAGTVNSPLHF
TRBV5-1	TRBJ2-1	TRBD2	-	TGCGCCAGCACCTCTAGCGGGGGAACCTACAATGAGCAGTTCTTC	CASTSSGGTYNEQFF
TRBV6-1	TRBJ2-7	TRBD2	-	TGTGCCAGCAGTGAACGGGCCTGGGGTGGGACTAGCTCCTACGAGCAGTACTTC	CASSERAWGGTSSYEQYF
TRBV11-2	TRBJ1-3	TRBD1	few	TGTGCCAGCAGCCGAACAGGGGTTGGAAACACCATATATTTT	CASSRTGVGNTIYF
TRBV27	TRBJ1-2	TRBD1	-	TGTGCCAGCAGTTCGCGACAGGGGTATGGCTACACCTTC	CASSSRQGYGYTF
TRBV7-9	TRBJ2-5	-	-	TGTGCCAGCAGCGAGATCAGGGCCCAGGGAGAGACCCAGTACTTC	CASSEIRAQGETQYF
TRBV19	TRBJ1-2	-	once	TGTGCCAGTAGTATAGCCCTTCTTAACTATGGCTACACCTTC	CASSIALLNYGYTF
TRBV6-1	TRBJ2-3	TRBD1	-	TGTGCCAGCAGTGGAACCGGGACAGGGGGCTTGGATACGCAGTATTTT	CASSGTGTGGLDTQYF
TRBV27	TRBJ2-7	-	-	TGTGCCAGCAGCAACGACTATGGGTGGAACGAGCAGTACTTC	CASSNDYGWNEQYF
TRBV29-1	TRBJ1-1	TRBD1	-	TGCAGCGTTCAACAGGGGGGGAACACTGAAGCTTTCTTT	CSVQQGGNTEAFF
TRBV28	TRBJ1-5	TRBD1	-	TGTGCCAGCAGTTGGGACAGGGGAAACCAGCATTTT	CASSWDRGNQHF
TRBV6-5	TRBJ1-1	-	once	TGTGCCAGCAGATCCCCCAGGGAACGTACTGAAGCTTTCTTT	CASRSPRERTEAFF
TRBV2	TRBJ1-2	TRBD1	-	TGTGCCAGCAGTGAAGAGACAGGGGTTACCTATGGCTACACCTTC	CASSEETGVTYGYTF
TRBV7-8	TRBJ1-2	-	-	TGTGCCAGCAGCTTAGATCGGGGCTATGGCTACACCTTC	CASSLDRGYGYTF
TRBV6-5	TRBJ1-1	-	-	TGTGCCAGCAGACCTACCGGGGGGACTGAAGCTTTCTTT	CASRPTGGTEAFF
TRBV5-8	TRBJ1-4	TRBD1	-	TGTGCCAGCAGCTTATTGGGGCTGAAGACAGGGGGAGAAAAACTGTTTTTT	CASSLLGLKTGGEKLFF
TRBV5-1	TRBJ2-5	TRBD1	-	TGCGCCAGCAGCTTGACGACAGGGTGGTTCGAGACCCAGTACTTC	CASSLTTGWFETQYF
TRBV28	TRBJ2-7	-	-	TGTGCCAGCAGTTTATTGACACCGTACGAGCAGTACTTC	CASSLLTPYEQYF
TRBV11-1	TRBJ2-2	TRBD2	-	TGTGCCAGCACCGGGGGGGTTGGCGGGGAGCTGTTTTTT	CASTGGVGGELFF
TRBV5-4	TRBJ2-7	TRBD1	-	TGTGCCAGCAGCAAACAAACAGGGGACTCCTACGAGCAGTACTTC	CASSKQTGDSYEQYF
TRBV5-4	TRBJ2-3	TRBD2	once	TGTGCCAGCAGCCAGGGGCTAGCGGGGGGCACAGATACGCAGTATTTT	CASSQGLAGGTDTQYF
TRBV7-3	TRBJ2-2	TRBD1	-	TGTGCCAGCAGCATCCAGACAGGGGGCGGCGGGGAGCTGTTTTTT	CASSIQTGGGGELFF
TRBV7-2	TRBJ2-5	TRBD2	-	TGTGCCAGCAGCATTATAGCGGGAGGGCAAGAGACCCAGTACTTC	CASSIIAGGQETQYF
TRBV7-2	TRBJ1-5	TRBD1	-	TGTGCCAGCAGCCAGGGACAGCCGAAGGGACCCCAGCATTTT	CASSQGQPKGPQHF
TRBV11-2	TRBJ2-1	-	once	TGTGCCAGCAGCTATGGGCTTAGGGGCCGGAATGAGCAGTTCTTC	CASSYGLRGRNEQFF
TRBV5-1	TRBJ2-7	-	-	TGCGCCAGCAGCGAGCCCGGGAGTTCCTACGAGCAGTACTTC	CASSEPGSSYEQYF
TRBV20-1	TRBJ2-7	-	-	TGCAGTGCTCGGGGAAACGAGCAGTACTTC	CSARGNEQYF
TRBV19	TRBJ2-2	-	few	TGTGCCAGTAGTATAGTGAGGGGAGGAGGGACCGGGGAGCTGTTTTTT	CASSIVRGGGTGELFF
TRBV5-1	TRBJ2-5	TRBD2	-	TGCGCCAGCAGCTTGACTGTCGCGGGGGGAGGCGAGACCCAGTACTTC	CASSLTVAGGGETQYF
TRBV10-2	TRBJ1-1	-	-	TGCGCCAGCATAGGGGTAGGTGAAGCTTTCTTT	CASIGVGEAFF
TRBV24-1	TRBJ2-3	TRBD2	-	TGTGCCACCAGTGTCGGCGCACTAGCGGGGTGGGATACGCAGTATTTT	CATSVGALAGWDTQYF
TRBV24-1	TRBJ2-5	TRBD1	-	TGTGCCACCAGTGACACTACAGGGGTGCAAGAGACCCAGTACTTC	CATSDTTGVQETQYF
TRBV25-1	TRBJ1-4	-	-	TGTGCCAGCAGTGGTTCGGGTGAAAAACTGTTTTTT	CASSGSGEKLFF
TRBV7-8	TRBJ1-2	TRBD1	-	TGTGCCAGCAGCCGCGACAGGGTCAGCTATGGCTACACCTTC	CASSRDRVSYGYTF
TRBV7-9	TRBJ1-2	-	-	TGTGCCAGCAGCTTAAGGGGGAATGGCTACACCTTC	CASSLRGNGYTF
TRBV2	TRBJ2-7	TRBD2	-	TGTGCCAGGGGGGGACTAGCAGACCGAGGCGAGCAGTACTTC	CARGGLADRGEQYF
TRBV6-5	TRBJ2-7	TRBD2	-	TGTGCCAGCAGTTACCCTCAACTAGCGGGGGGACACGAGCAGTACTTC	CASSYPQLAGGHEQYF
TRBV28	TRBJ1-6	TRBD1	few	TGTGCCAGCAGGTCGGGACAGGTAAATTCACCCCTCCACTTT	CASRSGQVNSPLHF
TRBV11-2	TRBJ2-2	-	-	TGTGCCAGCAGCTTAGGAGTTTCGGTAACCGGGGAGCTGTTTTTT	CASSLGVSVTGELFF
TRBV11-2	TRBJ1-1	-	-	TGTGCCAGCAGCTCTATTCTTGAAGCTTTCTTT	CASSSILEAFF
TRBV19	TRBJ2-3	TRBD2	-	TGTGCCAGTAGTATTATGGCGGGAGGCCCTCCAGATACGCAGTATTTT	CASSIMAGGPPDTQYF
TRBV9	TRBJ1-5	-	-	TGTGCCAGCAGCGTAGGGGCCTACAATCAGCCCCAGCATTTT	CASSVGAYNQPQHF
TRBV5-6	TRBJ2-5	TRBD2	-	TGTGCCAGCAGCATGGGACTAGCGGGGCAAGAGACCCAGTACTTC	CASSMGLAGQETQYF
TRBV28	TRBJ1-1	-	-	TGTGCCAGCAGACCGTGGGGGGGACAGAACACTGAAGCTTTCTTT	CASRPWGGQNTEAFF
TRBV6-1	TRBJ1-1	-	-	TGTGCCAGCAGTGAATGGGAGGGCCTGAGCACTGAAGCTTTCTTT	CASSEWEGLSTEAFF
TRBV28	TRBJ2-3	TRBD2	-	TGTGCCAGCAGTCCGTCGAGGAGGCGGGGGGCTAATGGGGCGCAGTATTTT	CASSPSRRRGANGAQYF
TRBV28	TRBJ1-1	-	-	TGTGCCAGCATAACAGGGCCGAACACTGAAGCTTTCTTT	CASITGPNTEAFF
TRBV18	TRBJ2-5	TRBD2	-	TGTGCCAGCTCACCAAAGACTAGCGGGGTTTCCGAGACCCAGTACTTC	CASSPKTSGVSETQYF
TRBV3-1/TRBV3-2	TRBJ2-1	TRBD2	-	TGTGCCAGCAGCCAGGGAGCGGGGTATTACAATGAGCAGTTCTTC	CASSQGAGYYNEQFF